One sample yielded the 26 T cell receptor beta chains listed below, sequenced in a study of blood T cell repertoires in COVID-19. Sequencing was performed with immunoSEQ multiplex PCR; in TCRdb, only in-frame clones are kept and a portion is missing. Of 250,000 to 300,000 clones listed, nearly 90% were seen once; the top ten hold 1.9%. Sequenced sample: PBMCs or T cells enriched from blood (not recorded which). Receptors were obtained from a woman aged 60 to 75 who had recovered from COVID-19.

The chain has TRBV7-2 and TRBJ2-7; 9 bases line up with TRBD1. The CDR3 loop spans 14 amino acids. Germline CDR1 reads SGHTA; CDR2 reads FQGNSA. After removal of 1 base from V and 6 bases from J, the junction contained 4 bases not matched to a gene. The CDR3 sequence is CASSLGGQGGEQYF. CDR3 bases: TGTGCCAGCAGCTTAGGGGGACAGGGAGGCGAGCAGTACTTC. The variable domain in full, with the rest retrieved from reference TRBV7-2 and TRBJ2-7, is GAGVSQSPSNKVTEKGKDVELRCDPISGHTALYWYRQSLGQGLEFLIYFQGNSAPDKSGLPSDRFSAERTGGSVSTLTIQRTQQEDSAVYLCASSLGGQGGEQYFGPGTRLTVT.

This chain links TRBV19 with TRBJ1-4; D not certain. CDR1 is LNHDA and CDR2 is SQIVND in the germline V gene (reference sequence). V gave up 4 bases and J gave up 9 bases, with 6 bases separating them. This CDR3 comprises 11 residues. DNA for the CDR3: TGTGCCAGTAGTACGGGAAAAAAACTGTTTTTT. The encoded protein is CASSTGKKLFF.

The chain recombines TRBV7-9 with TRBJ2-7, with 9 bases matching TRBD2. Germline-derived CDR1 and CDR2 are SEHNR and FQNEAQ (reference sequence). V lost 4 bases, J lost 2 bases, and 15 bases stayed unmatched. This CDR3 has 18 residues. CDR3 nucleotides: TGTGCCAGCAGCTGGGAGACAGGCTTAGCGGGAGACACCTACGAGCAGTACTTC. Its protein product is CASSWETGLAGDTYEQYF.

The chain joins TRBV10-1 to TRBJ2-5; D gene ambiguous. The CDR3 is 12 amino acids. The V and J ends lost 6 bases and 4 bases respectively, with 9 bases between them. Germline lookup yields CDR1 WNHNN and CDR2 SYGVQD (reference sequence). The CDR3 region has the DNA TGCGCCAGCAGCAGCGATCGAGAGACCCAGTACTTC. Translated, it gives CASSSDRETQYF.

The V and J genes are TRBV28 and TRBJ1-3, with TRBD1 identical over 7 bases. The CDR3 runs 14 residues. V was clipped by 4 bases and J by 6 bases; unmatched bases: 6. Germline V gene sequence: CDR1 MDHEN, CDR2 SYDVKM. CDR3 coding DNA: TGTGCCAGCAGTTCTCCGGGACAGCCAAACACCATATATTTT. Its protein product is CASSSPGQPNTIYF.

This clone was counted a few times. The chain couples TRBV5-8 to TRBJ1-4; no firm D call. Germline V CDR1 and CDR2: SGHTS, YDEGEE. V lost 2 bases to trimming and J lost 0 bases, with 11 bases between them. The CDR3 consists of 16 residues. The CDR3 DNA sequence: TGTGCCAGCAGCTTTTGGCTCACCTCAACTAATGAAAAACTGTTTTTT. This sequence encodes CASSFWLTSTNEKLFF. Full variable domain (rest looked up from reference TRBV5-8 and TRBJ1-4): EAGVTQSPTHLIKTRGQQATLRCSPISGHTSVYWYQQALGLGLQFLLWYDEGEERNRGNFPPRFSGRQFPNYSSELNVNALELEDSALYLCASSFWLTSTNEKLFFGSGTQLSVL.

The chain couples TRBV5-4 to TRBJ2-1, with D tentatively TRBD2 (5 bases). The germline V and J ends were trimmed by 4 bases and 4 bases, with 12 bases remaining between them. The CDR3 length is 14 residues. Germline CDR1 reads SGHNT; CDR2 reads YYREEE (reference sequence). CDR3 in amino acids: CASSRQRVYNEQFF. For the CDR3, the DNA is TGTGCCAGCAGCCGGCAGAGGGTATACAATGAGCAGTTCTTC.

The chain links TRBV29-1 to TRBJ1-6; the D gene is possibly TRBD1 (6 bases). V lost 5 bases to trimming and J lost 7 bases, with 12 bases between them. Germline V gives CDR1 SQVTM, CDR2 ANQGSEA. The CDR3 runs 13 residues. The CDR3 loop reads CSVRDTRNSPLHF. Here the CDR3 DNA reads TGCAGCGTTCGGGACACCAGGAATTCACCCCTCCACTTT. The full variable domain, rest sourced from reference TRBV29-1 and TRBJ1-6, is SAVISQKPSRDICQRGTSLTIQCQVDSQVTMMFWYRQQPGQSLTLIATANQGSEATYESGFVIDKFPISRPNLTFSTLTVSNMSPEDSSIYLCSVRDTRNSPLHFGNGTRLTVT.

The gene calls are TRBV19 and TRBJ1-1; D is unclear. This CDR3 is built from 11 residues. CDR1 and CDR2 from the germline V gene are LNHDA and SQIVND (reference sequence). The V end lost 8 bases, the J end lost 4 bases, and 8 bases lay between the germline ends. CDR3 nucleotide sequence: TGTGCCAGTCTAAGGAGCACTGAAGCTTTCTTT. Translated: CASLRSTEAFF. Together with reference TRBV19 and TRBJ1-1, the CDR3 gives the full variable domain: DGGITQSPKYLFRKEGQNVTLSCEQNLNHDAMYWYRQDPGQGLRLIYYSQIVNDFQKGDIAEGYSVSREKKESFPLTVTSAQKNPTAFYLCASLRSTEAFFGQGTRLTVV.

The chain recombines TRBV20-1 with TRBJ2-7, with a possible D match to TRBD1 (5 bases). The CDR3 has 11 amino acids. The germline V gene has CDR1 DFQATT and CDR2 SNEGSKA (reference sequence). V lost 0 bases, J lost 9 bases, and 9 bases lay in between. The CDR3 protein is CSARDGRGQYF. The CDR3 DNA is TGCAGTGCTAGAGATGGTAGGGGGCAGTACTTC.

This clone was recorded once. V gene TRBV5-4 combines with J gene TRBJ2-7; 9 bases align to TRBD1. With V trimmed by 0 bases and J by 4 bases, 2 bases remained unmatched. The CDR3 length is 14 residues. Germline CDR1 reads SGHNT; CDR2 reads YYREEE (reference sequence). CDR3 sequence reads: CASSLDGQGYEQYF. The CDR3 DNA follows: TGTGCCAGCAGCTTGGACGGACAGGGGTACGAGCAGTACTTC.

The chain employs TRBV7-3 and TRBJ1-6; tentative D call: TRBD1 (6 bases). In germline, CDR1 is SGHTA, CDR2 FQGTGA. Trimming left V 5 bases short and J 9 bases short, with 11 bases between. The CDR3 consists of 13 residues. DNA for the CDR3: TGTGCCAGCAGCGCTGGACAGACTTCACCCCTCCACTTT. Amino acid sequence: CASSAGQTSPLHF.

The rearrangement links TRBV19 to TRBJ1-6; 7 nucleotides agree with TRBD1. The ends lost 4 bases at V and 7 bases at J; junction bases unmatched: 7. This CDR3 contains 15 residues. Germline V gene lookup returns CDR1 LNHDA and CDR2 SQIVND (reference sequence). CDR3 coding DNA: TGTGCCAGTAGTAGGGGACAGTCATCGAATTCACCCCTCCACTTT. Residues: CASSRGQSSNSPLHF.

The chain joins TRBV11-3 to TRBJ2-7; tentatively, D is TRBD2 (7 bases). Germline CDR1 reads SGHNT; CDR2 reads YENEEA. The CDR3 length is 14 residues. V shed 5 bases and J shed 7 bases, with 18 bases lying between them. This chain's CDR3 is CASSRGGGDEEQYF. CDR3 sequence (DNA): TGTGCCAGCAGCAGGGGAGGGGGTGATGAAGAGCAGTACTTC. Using reference TRBV11-3 and TRBJ2-7 for the parts outside the CDR3, the full variable domain is EAGVVQSPRYKIIEKKQPVAFWCNPISGHNTLYWYLQNLGQGPELLIRYENEEAVDDSQLPKDRFSAERLKGVDSTLKIQPAELGDSAVYLCASSRGGGDEEQYFGPGTRLTVT.

This chain links TRBV2 with TRBJ2-5; D is ambiguous. The CDR3 length is 11 residues. Germline V CDR1 and CDR2: SNHLY, FYNNEI. Deletions cut 6 bases from V and 5 bases from J, with 7 bases between. This chain's CDR3 is CASSPRETQYF. In DNA form, the CDR3 reads TGTGCCAGCAGCCCGCGGGAGACCCAGTACTTC. The full variable domain, with the rest looked up from reference TRBV2 and TRBJ2-5, is EPEVTQTPSHQVTQMGQEVILRCVPISNHLYFYWYRQILGQKVEFLVSFYNNEISEKSEIFDDQFSVERPDGSNFTLKIRSTKLEDSAMYFCASSPRETQYFGPGTRLLVL.

In DNA form, the CDR3 reads TGTGCCAGCAAATTGTGGGGACTTAACACCGGGGAGCTGTTTTTT. It codes for CASKLWGLNTGELFF. The chain links TRBV13 to TRBJ2-2; tentative D call: TRBD2 (6 bases). Per germline, CDR1 PRHDT and CDR2 FYEKMQ (reference sequence). V was cut by 7 bases and J by 2 bases, with 14 bases left in between. The CDR3 spans 15 residues.

V is TRBV11-2 and J is TRBJ1-2, with D uncertain. This CDR3 is 16 amino acids long. Germline CDR1 reads SGHAT; CDR2 reads FQNNGV. The V gene lost 1 base and the J gene lost 0 bases, with 12 bases spanning the gap. This CDR3 is CASSLGGSVTNYGYTF. The CDR3 DNA sequence: TGTGCCAGCAGCTTAGGAGGTTCGGTAACTAACTATGGCTACACCTTC.

The rearrangement uses TRBV7-2 and TRBJ2-2; tentatively, D is TRBD2 (6 bases). Germline loops: CDR1 SGHTA, CDR2 FQGNSA. Trimming removed 5 bases from V and 0 bases from J, with 19 bases in between. The CDR3 is 18 amino acids. CDR3 residues: CASSPGSGRGSNTGELFF. The CDR3 nucleotides read TGTGCCAGCAGCCCCGGTTCGGGGCGGGGTTCGAACACCGGGGAGCTGTTTTTT. The full variable domain, rest sourced from reference TRBV7-2 and TRBJ2-2, is GAGVSQSPSNKVTEKGKDVELRCDPISGHTALYWYRQSLGQGLEFLIYFQGNSAPDKSGLPSDRFSAERTGGSVSTLTIQRTQQEDSAVYLCASSPGSGRGSNTGELFFGEGSRLTVL.

CDR3: CASSLDSYYGYTF. In DNA form, the CDR3 reads TGTGCCAGCAGTTTGGACAGTTACTATGGCTACACCTTC. The chain is built from TRBV6-5 and TRBJ1-2, with D perhaps TRBD1 (6 bases). The CDR3 loop spans 13 amino acids. With 4 bases removed from V and 3 bases from J, the gap between germline ends came to 9 bases. CDR1 and CDR2 from the germline V gene are MNHEY and SVGAGI.

The V call is TRBV10-3, the J call TRBJ2-3, with TRBD2 matching 9 bases. Trimming cost V 6 bases and J 4 bases; bases outside gene matches: 5. Germline assignment: CDR1 ENHRY and CDR2 SYGVKD. The CDR3 length is 14 residues. The CDR3 sequence is CAIRRGGGADTQYF. The CDR3 DNA sequence: TGTGCCATCAGGCGGGGGGGCGGGGCAGATACGCAGTATTTT.

In DNA form, the CDR3 reads TGTGCCAGCAGCAAGAGGGACTTTCTTCAAGAGACCCAGTACTTC. Encoded protein: CASSKRDFLQETQYF. The V and J genes are TRBV21-1 and TRBJ2-5; TRBD2, as called in the table, went unchecked against the DNA. TRBV21-1 is annotated as a pseudogene. CDR3 size: 15 residues.

The chain carries TRBV7-3 and TRBJ2-1, with a tentative D call TRBD2 (7 bases). In germline, CDR1 is SGHTA, CDR2 FQGTGA. The CDR3 length is 13 residues. Deletions cut 6 bases from V and 5 bases from J, with 11 bases between. CDR3: CASSIGGDNEQFF. The CDR3 coding sequence is TGTGCCAGCAGTATAGGGGGGGACAATGAGCAGTTCTTC.

The chain joins TRBV4-1 to TRBJ1-5, with 9 bases aligning to TRBD1. Germline CDR1 reads MGHRA; CDR2 reads YSYEKL. J gave up 0 bases and V 3 bases, and 9 bases lay outside the gene matches. CDR3 length: 18 amino acids. The CDR3: CASSQVTGTGFSNQPQHF. The CDR3 nucleotides are TGCGCCAGCAGCCAGGTGACCGGGACAGGGTTTAGCAATCAGCCCCAGCATTTT.

This chain links TRBV9 with TRBJ1-2; D call uncertain. This CDR3 is built from 13 residues. V was cut by 3 bases and J by 8 bases, with 14 bases left in between. Germline V gene lookup returns CDR1 SGDLS and CDR2 YYNGEE. The CDR3 DNA reads TGTGCCAGCAGCGCCTCGGGGATGTGGGGCTACACCTTC. This gives the protein CASSASGMWGYTF.

CDR3 in DNA: TGCGCCAGCAGTCAAGGGGGCGTAGGGGCTGAAGCTTTCTTT. This gives the protein CASSQGGVGAEAFF. J is TRBJ1-1 and V is TRBV5-1, with 7 bases identical to TRBD1. V shed 5 bases, J shed 6 bases, and the junction held 10 bases outside the gene matches. CDR3 length: 14 amino acids. Germline V gives CDR1 SGHRS, CDR2 YFSETQ.

The rearrangement links TRBV27 to TRBJ2-7, with D hard to call. The germline V gene encodes CDR1 MNHEY and CDR2 SMNVEV (reference sequence). Trimming took 0 bases from V and 4 from J, leaving 13 bases between them. The CDR3 contains 15 residues. CDR3 DNA sequence: TGTGCCAGCAGTTTATCGACCTCGGCGGTTTACGAGCAGTACTTC. As protein: CASSLSTSAVYEQYF.